The 25 T cell receptor beta chains listed next were all sequenced from one sample in a study of cytomegalovirus exposure and HLA in healthy donors. Vbeta (60) and Jbeta (13) primers were used in the PCR. Produced via immunoSEQ multiplex PCR; TCRdb's table is partial and in-frame only. Among approximately 130,000 clones listed, around 83% were seen once. Material for sequencing was PBMCs. The receptors originated from a woman between 25 and 40 years old in good health and CMV-seropositive.

The chain links TRBV7-6 to TRBJ2-5, with 7 bases fitting TRBD2. This CDR3 spans 13 amino acids. Germline-derived CDR1 and CDR2 are SGHVS and FNYEAQ. The ends lost 5 bases at V and 4 bases at J; junction bases unmatched: 4. CDR3: CASSPTGGETQYF. In nucleotides, the CDR3 is TGTGCCAGCAGCCCCACGGGAGGAGAGACCCAGTACTTC. The whole variable domain, remainder taken from reference TRBV7-6 and TRBJ2-5, is GAGVSQSPRYKVTKRGQDVALRCDPISGHVSLYWYRQALGQGPEFLTYFNYEAQQDKSGLPNDRFSAERPEGSISTLTIQRTEQRDSAMYRCASSPTGGETQYFGPGTRLLVL.

V and J are TRBV29-1 and TRBJ2-1; 8 bases are a match to TRBD2. Trimming removed 6 bases from V and 4 bases from J; junction bases left unmatched: 5. Germline V gene data show CDR1 as SQVTM and CDR2 as ANQGSEA. The CDR3 loop spans 13 amino acids. For the CDR3, the DNA is TGCAGCGTCGGGGGGGCAATATACAATGAGCAGTTCTTC. Its translation is CSVGGAIYNEQFF.

V gene TRBV5-1 combines with J gene TRBJ1-1; 8 nucleotides align to TRBD1. CDR3 length: 15 amino acids. Germline loops: CDR1 SGHRS, CDR2 YFSETQ. V trimming: 4 bases; J trimming: 4 bases; junction bases outside the gene matches: 9. CDR3 nucleotides: TGCGCCAGCAGCCCACTGACAGGGGTGGTCACTGAAGCTTTCTTT. It specifies CASSPLTGVVTEAFF.

CDR3 sequence: CASSISGTSVSEQYF. CDR3 bases: TGTGCCAGTAGTATATCCGGGACTAGCGTTTCCGAGCAGTACTTC. The chain links TRBV19 to TRBJ2-7; 10 bases fit TRBD2. The CDR3 has 15 amino acids. From germline, CDR1 is LNHDA and CDR2 SQIVND (reference sequence). J was trimmed by 6 bases and V by 2 bases; bases with no gene match: 7. Looking up the rest from reference TRBV19 and TRBJ2-7 gives the full variable domain: DGGITQSPKYLFRKEGQNVTLSCEQNLNHDAMYWYRQDPGQGLRLIYYSQIVNDFQKGDIAEGYSVSREKKESFPLTVTSAQKNPTAFYLCASSISGTSVSEQYFGPGTRLTVT.

The genes are TRBV25-1 and TRBJ2-3; possibly TRBD1 for D (5 bases). Trimming took off 3 bases at V and 6 bases at J, with 7 bases between the two ends. Germline CDR1 reads MGHDK; CDR2 reads SYGVNS. This CDR3 spans 12 amino acids. The CDR3 loop is CASSDRGDTQYF. Here the CDR3 DNA reads TGTGCCAGCAGTGATAGGGGTGATACGCAGTATTTT.

This chain uses TRBV5-1 with TRBJ2-3; 8 bases are a match to TRBD2. The germline V gene encodes CDR1 SGHRS and CDR2 YFSETQ. The CDR3 extends over 16 amino acids. Trimming took 0 bases from V and 2 from J; bases not matched to a gene: 5. The CDR3 loop reads CASSLGGGRNTDTQYF. CDR3 nucleotide sequence: TGCGCCAGCAGCTTGGGCGGGGGGCGTAACACAGATACGCAGTATTTT. The variable domain in full, completed from reference TRBV5-1 and TRBJ2-3, reads KAGVTQTPRYLIKTRGQQVTLSCSPISGHRSVSWYQQTPGQGLQFLFEYFSETQRNKGNFPGRFSGRQFSNSRSEMNVSTLELGDSALYLCASSLGGGRNTDTQYFGPGTRLTVL.

This clone was counted only a few times. This rearrangement joins TRBV7-3 to TRBJ2-1; D perhaps matches TRBD1 (5 bases). In germline, CDR1 is SGHTA, CDR2 FQGTGA. Deletions cut 2 bases from V and 10 bases from J, with 15 bases between. The CDR3 is 14 amino acids. The CDR3 here is CASSLLSGNREQFF. CDR3 sequence (DNA): TGTGCCAGCAGCTTATTATCCGGAAACAGGGAGCAGTTCTTC.

This chain joins TRBV2 and TRBJ2-3, with a possible D match to TRBD2 (6 bases). CDR3 size: 15 residues. Germline V gives CDR1 SNHLY, CDR2 FYNNEI. With 4 bases removed from V and 3 bases from J, the gap between germline ends came to 14 bases. The CDR3, as DNA: TGTGCCAGCAGTGTATCGCGGGGCGCGACAGATACGCAGTATTTT. Translating it yields CASSVSRGATDTQYF.

The rearrangement uses TRBV6-5 and TRBJ1-4, with D possibly being TRBD1 (6 bases). V shed 6 bases and J shed 5 bases, with 13 bases lying between them. Per germline, CDR1 MNHEY and CDR2 SVGAGI. The CDR3 spans 14 residues. CDR3 in DNA: TGTGCCAGCAGGTTACAGGGATTCAATGAAAAACTGTTTTTT. This codes for CASRLQGFNEKLFF.

This clone was seen ten or more times. The chain carries TRBV5-4 and TRBJ2-5; 11 positions match TRBD2. V lost 1 base to trimming and J lost 2 bases; unmatched junction nucleotides: 1. Germline loops: CDR1 SGHNT, CDR2 YYREEE (reference sequence). This CDR3 is built from 15 residues. CDR3 protein: CASSLTSGGQETQYF. For the CDR3, the DNA is TGTGCCAGCAGCTTGACTAGCGGGGGACAAGAGACCCAGTACTTC.

The rearrangement uses TRBV18 and TRBJ2-7; TRBD2 agrees at 8 bases. Per germline, CDR1 KGHSH and CDR2 LQKENI. J lost 13 bases, V lost 3 bases, and 8 bases had no gene match. The CDR3 is 12 amino acids. CDR3 in DNA: TGTGCCAGCTCACCCCGGGAAGGGACTAGTTACTTC. Its translation is CASSPREGTSYF.

The CDR3 region is CSARTGGRAFF. CDR3 nucleotides: TGCAGTGCTCGGACAGGGGGCAGGGCTTTCTTT. The V call is TRBV20-1, the J call TRBJ1-1, with 11 positions matching TRBD1. The CDR3 is 11 residues long. Germline V lookup: CDR1 DFQATT, CDR2 SNEGSKA (reference sequence). V gave up 5 bases and J gave up 11 bases; unmatched junction bases: 4.

This clone appeared a single time. J is TRBJ1-4 and V is TRBV2; D remains unclear. Germline assignment: CDR1 SNHLY and CDR2 FYNNEI. This CDR3 has 15 residues. V was pared by 4 bases and J by 0 bases, with 9 bases between. In DNA, the CDR3 is TGTGCCAGCAGTGGCGATTTTGCAACTAATGAAAAACTGTTTTTT. This codes for CASSGDFATNEKLFF.

This chain uses TRBV29-1 with TRBJ2-5; no clear D gene. Germline V gene data show CDR1 as SQVTM and CDR2 as ANQGSEA. The CDR3 is 9 residues long. Trimming took 4 bases from V and 5 from J, leaving 2 bases between them. CDR3 DNA: TGCAGCGTTGCTGAGACCCAGTACTTC. Its protein is CSVAETQYF.

The chain is built from TRBV2 and TRBJ1-1; D is unclear. Germline assignment: CDR1 SNHLY and CDR2 FYNNEI. V was pared by 7 bases and J by 6 bases, with 15 bases between. The CDR3 totals 13 residues. The CDR3 DNA follows: TGTGCCAGCACCGCAACCCCGGGAGCTGAAGCTTTCTTT. Residues: CASTATPGAEAFF.

This rearrangement joins TRBV5-4 to TRBJ2-1; 9 nucleotides line up with TRBD1. The length of the CDR3 is 17 residues. CDR1 is SGHNT, CDR2 YYREEE, per germline (reference sequence). V lost 5 bases and J lost 11; bases outside the gene matches: 20. The CDR3 loop is CASRVGAAETGGRKQFF. The CDR3 DNA reads as TGTGCCAGCAGAGTAGGCGCTGCAGAAACAGGGGGCCGGAAGCAGTTCTTC.

V gene TRBV4-1 combines with J gene TRBJ2-1; a possible D gene is TRBD2 (6 bases). The CDR3 contains 14 residues. Germline lookup yields CDR1 MGHRA and CDR2 YSYEKL. Between the trimmed V and J ends, which lost 4 bases and 6 bases, there was a span of 13 bases. The CDR3 DNA follows: TGCGCCAGCAGCCCGCCGGGACTCCCCAATGAGCAGTTCTTC. It translates to CASSPPGLPNEQFF.

This clone was detected once. The CDR3 loop is CASSWAEAGVGEQYF. CDR3 coding DNA: TGTGCCAGCAGCTGGGCAGAAGCGGGAGTGGGCGAGCAGTACTTC. The gene calls are TRBV11-1 and TRBJ2-7; TRBD2 matches at 8 bases. J gave up 6 bases and V 4 bases, and 11 bases lay outside the gene matches. CDR3 size: 15 residues. From germline, CDR1 is SGHAT and CDR2 FQDESV (reference sequence).

This rearrangement joins TRBV5-5 to TRBJ2-5; D remains ambiguous. This CDR3 is 10 amino acids long. The ends were cut back, 4 bases at V and 7 bases at J, with 5 bases in the middle. Germline V gene lookup returns CDR1 SGHKS and CDR2 YYEKEE (reference sequence). CDR3 in DNA: TGTGCCAGCAGCCACGGGACCCAGTACTTC. Translated, it gives CASSHGTQYF.

This clone has only one observation. The chain joins TRBV4-1 to TRBJ1-1; D gene ambiguous. Trimming took 4 bases from V and 3 from J, leaving 12 bases between them. CDR3 length equals 14 residues. Germline V gives CDR1 MGHRA, CDR2 YSYEKL. The CDR3 coding sequence is TGCGCCAGCAGCCGGCGCGCGAGGGACACTGAAGCTTTCTTT. Translated: CASSRRARDTEAFF.

V usage is TRBV7-9 and J usage is TRBJ2-3; the D is unclear. The CDR3 has 11 residues. Germline CDR1 and CDR2: SEHNR and FQNEAQ (reference sequence). Between the trimmed V and J ends, which lost 6 bases and 6 bases, there was a span of 7 bases. CDR3 residues: CASRTGDTQYF. CDR3 nucleotides: TGTGCCAGCAGAACCGGGGATACGCAGTATTTT.

The V call is TRBV5-1, the J call TRBJ2-3, with 12 nucleotides matching TRBD2. Trimming removed 2 bases from V and 5 bases from J; junction bases left unmatched: 6. The CDR3 contains 16 residues. Germline V CDR1 and CDR2: SGHRS, YFSETQ. The chain's CDR3 is CASSLRTSGAGDTQYF. In nucleotides, the CDR3 is TGCGCCAGCAGCTTACGGACTAGCGGGGCTGGAGATACGCAGTATTTT. Full variable domain (missing parts from reference TRBV5-1 and TRBJ2-3): KAGVTQTPRYLIKTRGQQVTLSCSPISGHRSVSWYQQTPGQGLQFLFEYFSETQRNKGNFPGRFSGRQFSNSRSEMNVSTLELGDSALYLCASSLRTSGAGDTQYFGPGTRLTVL.

The chain links TRBV19 to TRBJ1-1; 7 nucleotides line up with TRBD1. V shed 7 bases, J shed 10 bases, and the junction held 18 bases outside the gene matches. CDR3 length: 15 amino acids. Looked up from germline, CDR1 is LNHDA and CDR2 is SQIVND (reference sequence). The CDR3 reads CASKDPGAGGFGAFF. In nucleotides, the CDR3 is TGTGCCAGTAAGGACCCGGGGGCAGGGGGATTTGGAGCTTTCTTT.

This sequence joins TRBV19 and TRBJ2-7, with 8 bases aligning to TRBD2. V shed 1 base and J 4 bases; nucleotides not matched to a gene: 6. Germline V gene sequence: CDR1 LNHDA, CDR2 SQIVND (reference sequence). The CDR3 has 15 residues. In DNA, the CDR3 is TGTGCCAGTAGTATAGGGGCCGGGAGGGGATACGAGCAGTACTTC. Translation: CASSIGAGRGYEQYF.

The CDR3 loop reads CASSVQGKGSYEQYF. CDR3 DNA sequence: TGTGCCAGCAGCGTCCAGGGGAAGGGCTCCTACGAGCAGTACTTC. The chain recombines TRBV9 with TRBJ2-7; the D gene is possibly TRBD1 (6 bases). This CDR3 comprises 15 residues. Germline assignment: CDR1 SGDLS and CDR2 YYNGEE. The V and J ends lost 2 bases and 0 bases respectively, with 12 bases between them.